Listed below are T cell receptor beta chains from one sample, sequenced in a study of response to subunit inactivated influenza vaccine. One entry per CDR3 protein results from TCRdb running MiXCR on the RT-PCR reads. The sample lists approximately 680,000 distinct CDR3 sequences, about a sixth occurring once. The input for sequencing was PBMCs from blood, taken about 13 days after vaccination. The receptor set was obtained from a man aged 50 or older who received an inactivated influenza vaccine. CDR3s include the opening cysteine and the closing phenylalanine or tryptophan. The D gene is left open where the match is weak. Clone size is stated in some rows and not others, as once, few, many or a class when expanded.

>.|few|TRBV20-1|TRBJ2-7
CSATTRFSYEQYF
TGCAGTGCTACGACACGTTTCTCCTACGAGCAGTACTTC
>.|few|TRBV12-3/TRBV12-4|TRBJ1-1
CASNHRENTEAFF
TGTGCCAGCAACCACAGGGAGAACACTGAAGCTTTCTTT
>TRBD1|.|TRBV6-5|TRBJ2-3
CASSSRGRRDTQYF
TGTGCCAGCAGTTCAAGGGGGCGGCGCGATACGCAGTATTTT
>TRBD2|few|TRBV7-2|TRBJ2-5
CASSLVSGSGETQYF
TGTGCCAGCAGCTTAGTTAGCGGGAGCGGTGAGACCCAGTACTTC
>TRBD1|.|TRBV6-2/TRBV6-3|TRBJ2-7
CASSYRVQTGLYEQYF
TGTGCCAGCAGTTACCGGGTGCAGACAGGGCTGTACGAGCAGTACTTC
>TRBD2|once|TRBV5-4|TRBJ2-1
CASSLPREAYNEQFF
TGTGCCAGCAGCTTGCCCCGGGAGGCATACAATGAGCAGTTCTTC
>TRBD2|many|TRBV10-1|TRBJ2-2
CASSSGSGAGELFF
TGCGCCAGCAGTTCCGGTAGCGGGGCCGGGGAGCTGTTTTTT
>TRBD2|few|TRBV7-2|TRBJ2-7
CASSPGGAGGLYEQYF
TGTGCCAGCAGTCCCGGCGGGGCGGGAGGCCTCTACGAGCAGTACTTC
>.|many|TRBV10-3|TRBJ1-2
CAISESSKGYGYTF
TGTGCCATCAGTGAGTCAAGCAAGGGCTATGGCTACACCTTC
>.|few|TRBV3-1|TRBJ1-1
CASSQGGEAFF
TGTGCCAGCAGCCAAGGAGGGGAAGCTTTCTTT
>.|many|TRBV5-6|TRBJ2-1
CASSYGGNEQFF
TGTGCCAGCAGCTACGGGGGCAATGAGCAGTTCTTC
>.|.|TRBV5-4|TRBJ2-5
CASTHDDQETQYF
TGTGCCAGCACCCACGACGACCAAGAGACCCAGTACTTC
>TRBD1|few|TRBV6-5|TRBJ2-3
CASSLLGQGIDTQYF
TGTGCCAGCAGTTTGCTTGGACAGGGCATCGATACGCAGTATTTT
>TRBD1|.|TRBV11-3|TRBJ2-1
CASSLVGTGGYEQFF
TGTGCCAGCAGCTTAGTCGGGACAGGGGGCTATGAGCAGTTCTTC
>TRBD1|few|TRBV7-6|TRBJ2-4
CASSLNRGPGKNIQYF
TGTGCCAGCAGCTTAAACAGGGGGCCGGGCAAAAACATTCAGTACTTC
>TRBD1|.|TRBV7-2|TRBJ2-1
CASSPTRDRGANEQFF
TGTGCCAGCAGCCCCACCCGGGACAGGGGGGCAAATGAGCAGTTCTTC
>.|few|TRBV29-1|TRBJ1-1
CSATANTEAFF
TGCAGCGCGACAGCAAACACTGAAGCTTTCTTT